Sequencing of this T cell receptor beta chain was carried out in a study of blood T cell repertoires in COVID-19. Germline-derived CDR1 and CDR2 are SQVTM and ANQGSEA. The CDR3 length is 11 residues. The junction had 1 base not matched to a gene; V was cut back by 7 bases and J by 5 bases. The method was immunoSEQ multiplex PCR; TCRdb's version includes in-frame clones alone and lacks a portion of them. Of more than 95,000 clones in the sample, around 85% were seen once. The sequence was collected from an elderly woman with active or convalescent COVID-19. The chain recombines TRBV29-1 with TRBJ2-2, with 7 bases aligning to TRBD2. The sample consisted of peripheral blood. CDR3 in amino acids: CSGLATGELFF. The CDR3 nucleotides read TGCAGCGGACTAGCAACCGGGGAGCTGTTTTTT.